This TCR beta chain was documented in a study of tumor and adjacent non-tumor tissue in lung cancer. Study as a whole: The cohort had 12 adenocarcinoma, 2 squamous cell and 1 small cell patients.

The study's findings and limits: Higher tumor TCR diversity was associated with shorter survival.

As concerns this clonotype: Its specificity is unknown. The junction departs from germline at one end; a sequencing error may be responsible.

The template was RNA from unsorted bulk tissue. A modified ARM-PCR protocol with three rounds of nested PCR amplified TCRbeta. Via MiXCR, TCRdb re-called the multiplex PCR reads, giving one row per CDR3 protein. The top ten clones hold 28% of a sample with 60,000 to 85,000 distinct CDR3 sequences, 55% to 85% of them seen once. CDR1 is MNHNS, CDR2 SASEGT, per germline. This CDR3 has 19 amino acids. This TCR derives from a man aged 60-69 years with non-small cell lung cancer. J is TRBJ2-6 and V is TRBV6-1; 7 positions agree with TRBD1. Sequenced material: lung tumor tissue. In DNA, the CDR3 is TGTGCCAGCAGTGAAGCGCTTAGGTCCGGGACGAAGGGGGCCAACGGCCTGACTTTC. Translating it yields CASSEALRSGTKGANGLTF.